Each of the 20 T cell receptor beta chains below was sequenced from the same sample in a study of blood T cell repertoires in COVID-19. TCRdb's copy holds only in-frame clones and misses some; the assay was immunoSEQ multiplex PCR. The data show some 16,000 clones, about 91% seen once. Material for sequencing was peripheral blood. All receptors come from a human donor in a cohort sampled during active COVID-19.

The chain carries TRBV27 and TRBJ2-3; 7 nucleotides agree with TRBD2. With 5 bases clipped from V and 2 bases from J, the junction kept 7 bases outside the gene matches. This CDR3 region has 15 residues. Germline values: CDR1 MNHEY, CDR2 SMNVEV (reference sequence). CDR3 in DNA: TGTGCCAGCAGTCCCAAAAGCGGGATCACAGATACGCAGTATTTT. It is translated as CASSPKSGITDTQYF.

The chain links TRBV5-1 to TRBJ2-3; D not resolved. V lost 4 bases to trimming and J lost 0 bases, with 6 bases between them. Per germline, CDR1 SGHRS and CDR2 YFSETQ. This CDR3 has 13 residues. CDR3 sequence reads: CASSPGSTDTQYF. CDR3 nucleotide sequence: TGCGCCAGCAGCCCGGGTAGCACAGATACGCAGTATTTT.

The J gene is TRBJ1-2, the V gene TRBV12-5; D gene unclear. The CDR3 length is 15 residues. Germline V gene data show CDR1 as LGHNT and CDR2 as FRNRAP. Trimming pared 3 bases from V and 0 bases from J, leaving 11 bases between. The CDR3 loop is CASGLGPGPNYGYTF. CDR3 coding DNA: TGTGCTAGTGGTTTAGGTCCAGGCCCTAACTATGGCTACACCTTC.

V and J are TRBV4-2 and TRBJ1-4; 7 bases agree with TRBD1. The ends lost 1 base at V and 5 bases at J; junction bases unmatched: 4. Per germline, CDR1 LGHNA and CDR2 YNFKEQ. The CDR3 contains 15 residues. CDR3 loop: CASSQGTGSNEKLFF. The CDR3, as DNA: TGTGCCAGCAGCCAAGGGACAGGATCCAATGAAAAACTGTTTTTT.

This clone appeared once. The V gene is TRBV7-3, the J gene TRBJ2-1; 13 nucleotides line up with TRBD2. The V gene end was trimmed by 5 bases and the J gene end by 8 bases; junction bases not matched to a gene: 12. Germline CDR1 SGHTA, CDR2 FQGTGA. The CDR3 totals 17 residues. CDR3 sequence (DNA): TGTGCCAGCAGCCCGAGGACTAGCGGGGGAATCAGGGATGAGCAGTTCTTC. This sequence encodes CASSPRTSGGIRDEQFF.

This clone has just a few counts. The chain recombines TRBV28 with TRBJ1-4; a possible D gene is TRBD1 (6 bases). V was clipped by 5 bases and J by 6 bases, with 10 bases between them. The V gene's germline CDR1 is MDHEN and CDR2 SYDVKM. This CDR3 has 13 residues. The CDR3 nucleotides read TGTGCCAGCAGTCCAGGACAGTATGAAAAACTGTTTTTT. Translating it yields CASSPGQYEKLFF.

The V gene is TRBV18, the J gene TRBJ2-7; 7 bases map to TRBD1. J lost 3 bases, V lost 2 bases, and 7 bases had no gene match. There are 15 residues in the CDR3. Per the germline V gene, CDR1 is KGHSH and CDR2 is LQKENI. The CDR3 loop is CASSPRQGDYYEQYF. CDR3 DNA: TGTGCCAGCTCACCAAGGCAGGGGGATTACTACGAGCAGTACTTC.

This clone showed up just a few times. V gene TRBV10-3 combines with J gene TRBJ2-5; 7 positions match TRBD2. The ends lost 4 bases at V and 5 bases at J; junction bases unmatched: 1. CDR1 and CDR2 from the germline V gene are ENHRY and SYGVKD. The length of the CDR3 is 12 residues. Here the CDR3 reads CAISGEGETQYF. The CDR3, as DNA: TGTGCCATCAGTGGGGAGGGGGAGACCCAGTACTTC.

About this clone: The junction differs from germline at one of its ends, possibly a read error. V usage is TRBV19 and J usage is TRBJ1-5; 7 bases match TRBD1. Per the germline V gene, CDR1 is LNHDA and CDR2 is SQIVND (reference sequence). This CDR3 spans 15 amino acids. The CDR3 nucleotides read TGTGCCAGTAGTATGGACAGGATGAGCATTCAGCCCCAGCATTTT. Protein product: CASSMDRMSIQPQHF.

The chain uses TRBV7-3 and TRBJ2-3; D might be TRBD1 (5 bases). V shed 5 bases and J shed 14 bases, with 26 bases lying between them. The CDR3 is 15 residues long. Per germline, CDR1 SGHTA and CDR2 FQGTGA. The CDR3 sequence is CASSPSPGAPRYLYF. CDR3 bases: TGTGCCAGCAGCCCCTCCCCTGGGGCCCCCCGTTACCTGTATTTT.

The V gene is TRBV18, the J gene TRBJ2-1; no firm D call. Deletions cut 1 base from V and 15 bases from J, with 13 bases between. Germline-derived CDR1 and CDR2 are KGHSH and LQKENI. The CDR3 extends over 12 amino acids. DNA of the CDR3: TGTGCCAGCTCACCACGCTTTGACTCCCTGTTCTTC. This codes for CASSPRFDSLFF.

The chain uses TRBV9 and TRBJ1-3, with D tentatively TRBD1 (5 bases). V was cut by 0 bases and J by 2 bases, with 15 bases left in between. CDR1 is SGDLS and CDR2 is YYNGEE in the germline V gene. There are 17 residues in the CDR3. CDR3 nucleotides: TGTGCCAGCAGCGTAGATATAGGGGCAGGGACTGGAAACACCATATATTTT. Translated: CASSVDIGAGTGNTIYF.

This clone was observed a single time. The V gene is TRBV4-1, the J gene TRBJ2-7, with 8 bases identical to TRBD1. The CDR3 spans 14 residues. Losses at the gene ends were 3 bases for V and 3 bases for J; bases not matched to a gene: 4. Per the germline V gene, CDR1 is MGHRA and CDR2 is YSYEKL. The CDR3 coding sequence is TGCGCCAGCAGCCACCGGACAGGGAACTACGAGCAGTACTTC. Translation gives CASSHRTGNYEQYF.

The chain joins TRBV5-1 to TRBJ2-7, with a weak D call TRBD1 (6 bases). Trimming removed 2 bases at V and 1 base at J, with 13 bases between. This CDR3 region has 15 residues. Germline assignment: CDR1 SGHRS and CDR2 YFSETQ. CDR3 DNA sequence: TGCGCCAGCAGCTTCGGCAGGGGTATATCCTACGAGCAGTACTTC. It specifies CASSFGRGISYEQYF.

The rearrangement links TRBV14 to TRBJ1-1; no reliable D call. Germline loops: CDR1 SGHDN, CDR2 FVKESK. V lost 0 bases to trimming and J lost 4 bases, with 6 bases between them. The CDR3 is 13 residues long. The CDR3 DNA is TGTGCCAGCAGCCAAGATTTTCGCACTGAAGCTTTCTTT. Encoded protein: CASSQDFRTEAFF.

V gene TRBV12-5 combines with J gene TRBJ2-1; possibly TRBD2 for D (6 bases). The CDR3 totals 16 residues. The germline CDR1 and CDR2 sequences are LGHNT and FRNRAP. V lost 9 bases and J lost 9, with 27 bases in between. In DNA form, the CDR3 reads TGTGCTAGCGAGATGGCGTGGGACTCCAGCCCGGGTGAGCAGTTCTTC. It translates to CASEMAWDSSPGEQFF.

The V and J genes are TRBV3-1 (or the pseudogene TRBV3-2) and TRBJ2-7, with D hard to call. Germline CDR1 is LGHDT and CDR2 is YNNKEL (reference sequence). V shed 4 bases and J shed 1 base, with 14 bases lying between them. The CDR3 is 15 residues long. The CDR3 coding sequence is TGTGCCAGCAGCCGCAGGTCCGCAGGATCCTACGAGCAGTACTTC. This encodes CASSRRSAGSYEQYF.

The genes are TRBV4-2 and TRBJ2-1; 7 bases are shared with TRBD2. Germline values: CDR1 LGHNA, CDR2 YNFKEQ. This CDR3 comprises 16 residues. The J segment lost 0 bases and the V segment lost 3 bases, leaving 5 bases of the junction unmatched. The DNA of the CDR3 is TGTGCCAGCAGCCAGCCACTAGCGAGCTCCTACAATGAGCAGTTCTTC. Its protein is CASSQPLASSYNEQFF.

The chain has TRBV5-5 and TRBJ1-1; D is uncertain. The germline V gene has CDR1 SGHKS and CDR2 YYEKEE (reference sequence). This CDR3 has 13 residues. Trimming took off 1 base at V and 1 base at J, with 5 bases between the two ends. CDR3 DNA: TGTGCCAGCAGCTTGAGCCAGAACACTGAAGCTTTCTTT. It translates to CASSLSQNTEAFF.

In DNA, the CDR3 is TGTGCCAGCAGCGTAGAGGAGCGGGGGGGCATCGGATCTGTTTTCTTC. As protein: CASSVEERGGIGSVFF. This chain uses TRBV9 with TRBJ2-1, with 10 positions matching TRBD2. The trim removed 0 bases at V and 16 bases at J, leaving 16 bases unmatched. Germline values: CDR1 SGDLS, CDR2 YYNGEE. The CDR3 contains 16 residues. The variable domain in full, completed from reference TRBV9 and TRBJ2-1, reads DSGVTQTPKHLITATGQRVTLRCSPRSGDLSVYWYQQSLDQGLQFLIQYYNGEERAKGNILERFSAQQFPDLHSELNLSSLELGDSALYFCASSVEERGGIGSVFFGPGTRLTVL.